The 8 T cell receptor beta chains reported below all come from one sample, sequenced in a study of blood T cell repertoires in COVID-19. Data came from immunoSEQ multiplex PCR; TCRdb stores just in-frame clones and leaves some out. The sample includes 150,000 or so clones, 85% to 90% seen only once; the top ten take about 6.6%. Sequencing was done on a sample of PBMCs or T cells enriched from blood (not recorded which). These TCRs come from a woman aged 50 to 65 who had recovered from COVID-19.

The DNA for the CDR3 is TGTGCCAGCAGCTTACGGAAGGGGATGGATTCACCCCTCCACTTT. This encodes CASSLRKGMDSPLHF. This sequence joins TRBV7-2 and TRBJ1-6; possible D gene TRBD1, 5 bases. V lost 2 bases to trimming and J lost 8 bases, with 13 bases between them. CDR1 and CDR2 from the germline V gene are SGHTA and FQGNSA. There are 15 residues in the CDR3.

This chain links TRBV14 with TRBJ2-5, with D possibly TRBD2 on 5 matching bases. The V end lost 6 bases, the J end lost 1 base, and 9 bases lay between the germline ends. CDR1 is SGHDN, CDR2 FVKESK, per germline. The CDR3 consists of 13 residues. CDR3 amino acids: CASRGRFQETQYF. DNA of the CDR3: TGTGCCAGCAGGGGGAGATTCCAAGAGACCCAGTACTTC.

J is TRBJ1-1 and V is TRBV19; perhaps TRBD1 as D (5 bases). Germline CDR1 reads LNHDA; CDR2 reads SQIVND (reference sequence). This CDR3 has 15 residues. V lost 5 bases and J 0 bases, leaving 13 bases between the germline ends. The CDR3 DNA reads TGTGCCAGTAGTTCAGAACAGGTAATGAACACTGAAGCTTTCTTT. This sequence encodes CASSSEQVMNTEAFF.

The chain recombines TRBV6-2 or TRBV6-3 with TRBJ2-7, with a weak D call TRBD2 (6 bases). V was clipped by 2 bases and J by 2 bases, with 16 bases between them. CDR1 is MNHEY and CDR2 is SVGEGT in the germline V gene. The CDR3 is 16 amino acids. CDR3: CASSYGRRGYPYEQYF. The CDR3 DNA follows: TGTGCCAGCAGTTACGGGAGGCGAGGGTACCCCTACGAGCAGTACTTC.

V is TRBV6-5 and J is TRBJ2-3, with TRBD2 matching over 9 bases. The CDR3 has 14 amino acids. J gave up 1 base and V 6 bases, and 2 bases lay outside the gene matches. CDR1 is MNHEY and CDR2 is SVGAGI in the germline V gene. In DNA form, the CDR3 reads TGTGCCAGCAGAGGACTAGCGCGCACAGATACGCAGTATTTT. Translation gives CASRGLARTDTQYF.

In its sample, this clone was seen a few times. The rearrangement uses TRBV29-1 and TRBJ2-7, with 9 bases matching TRBD2. Germline assignment: CDR1 SQVTM and CDR2 ANQGSEA. The CDR3 has 14 amino acids. V lost 6 bases to trimming and J lost 6 bases; unmatched junction nucleotides: 12. DNA of the CDR3: TGCAGCGTCACCCCGGGCGGGGGGGCGGGCGAGCAGTACTTC. As protein: CSVTPGGGAGEQYF.

The gene calls are TRBV9 and TRBJ2-3; TRBD2 matches at 8 bases. Trimming at V came to 0 bases and at J to 1 base, leaving 1 base not matched to a gene. The CDR3 is made up of 15 amino acids. The germline CDR1 and CDR2 sequences are SGDLS and YYNGEE. CDR3 sequence reads: CASSVVSGGTDTQYF. CDR3 DNA sequence: TGTGCCAGCAGCGTAGTTAGCGGGGGCACAGATACGCAGTATTTT.

In this sample, this clone turned up a few times. V usage is TRBV25-1 and J usage is TRBJ2-7; TRBD2 agrees at 8 bases. Unmatched junction bases numbered 4, after V lost 8 bases and J lost 4 bases. The CDR3 is 12 residues long. Germline V gene data show CDR1 as MGHDK and CDR2 as SYGVNS. The CDR3 sequence is CASREGWYEQYF. The CDR3 coding sequence is TGTGCCAGCCGGGAGGGGTGGTACGAGCAGTACTTC.